This TCR beta chain was documented in a study of T cell responses to AZD1222 COVID-19 vaccine. The CDR3 contains 12 residues. With 4 bases removed from V and 4 bases from J, the gap between germline ends came to 4 bases. Germline CDR1 SGHTA, CDR2 FQGTGA. Second doses at about 4 or about 12 weeks were pooled. About this clone itself: Its specificity is not known.

Sequenced by immunoSEQ multiplex PCR; TCRdb stores in-frame clones only, minus some. The sample contains fewer than 110,000 clones, 80% to 95% of which appear only once. Study results and limitations: Spike-specific TCR repertoires showed rising breadth and depth after two AZD1222 doses. Nearly half of spike-specific TCRs reportedly go after variant regions that carry no mutations.

The sequence derives from an adult who received the AZD1222 COVID-19 vaccine. The genes are TRBV7-3 and TRBJ2-2, with D hard to call. Sequences were derived from peripheral blood, sampled 28 days after the second AZD1222 dose. Here the CDR3 reads CASSYPTGELFF. In DNA form, the CDR3 reads TGTGCCAGCAGCTATCCCACCGGGGAGCTGTTTTTT.